Listed below are T cell receptor beta chains from one sample, sequenced in a study of T-cell reconstitution after alpha-beta-depleted transplantation in children. Using its own MiXCR run on the PCR reads, TCRdb lists one record per CDR3 protein. This repertoire shows a few hundred thousand distinct CDR3 sequences, roughly a tenth found once; its top ten account for roughly 7.1%. The source material was PBMCs, sampled before TCRalphabeta/CD19-depleted stem cell transplant. The receptor source for this set is a boy under two years old with acute myeloid leukemia, due to receive a stem cell transplant. Each CDR3 is given with its conserved first and last residue. The order of the fields is clone size, V gene, J gene, D gene, CDR3 DNA, CDR3 protein. The D gene is left open where the match is weak. Only part of the rows carry a size: once, few, many, or a class if the clone is expanded.

abundance: many
v_gene: TRBV12-3/TRBV12-4
j_gene: TRBJ2-1
d_gene: TRBD2
CDR3nt: TGTGCCAGCAAGATAAGCGGGAGCGCCTACAATGAGCAGTTCTTC
CDR3aa: CASKISGSAYNEQFF

abundance: many
v_gene: TRBV7-9
j_gene: TRBJ2-2
d_gene: TRBD1
CDR3nt: TGTGCCAGCAGCGGGTTGTGGACAGGGAACACCGGGGAGCTGTTTTTT
CDR3aa: CASSGLWTGNTGELFF

abundance: many
v_gene: TRBV5-1
j_gene: TRBJ2-3
d_gene: NA
CDR3nt: TGCGCCAGCAGCTTGGCTAGGGTTTCAGATACGCAGTATTTT
CDR3aa: CASSLARVSDTQYF

abundance: NA
v_gene: TRBV3-1
j_gene: TRBJ2-1
d_gene: NA
CDR3nt: TGTGCCAGCAGCCCCCGTAGCTCCTCGAGGAATGAGCAGTTCTTC
CDR3aa: CASSPRSSSRNEQFF

abundance: many
v_gene: TRBV5-1
j_gene: TRBJ1-1
d_gene: NA
CDR3nt: TGCGCCAGCAGCTTGAATGGGGCCAGGAACACTGAAGCTTTCTTT
CDR3aa: CASSLNGARNTEAFF

abundance: many
v_gene: TRBV7-2
j_gene: TRBJ2-2
d_gene: NA
CDR3nt: TGTGCCAGCAGCGCAGAAGGCAGGGTTTTGGGCGGGGAGCTGTTTTTT
CDR3aa: CASSAEGRVLGGELFF

abundance: NA
v_gene: TRBV5-1
j_gene: TRBJ2-3
d_gene: TRBD2
CDR3nt: TGCGCCAGCAGCCTCCGGGGACTAGCGGGGAGCACAGATACGCAGTATTTT
CDR3aa: CASSLRGLAGSTDTQYF

abundance: NA
v_gene: TRBV5-1
j_gene: TRBJ1-1
d_gene: NA
CDR3nt: TGCGCCAGCAGCATCGGGGGGGGCAGTGAAGCTTTCTTT
CDR3aa: CASSIGGGSEAFF

abundance: NA
v_gene: TRBV4-2
j_gene: TRBJ1-2
d_gene: TRBD1
CDR3nt: TGTGCGAGCCGCCTGGCCCAGGGGGCAAGGATCTGGTATGGCTACACCTTC
CDR3aa: CASRLAQGARIWYGYTF

abundance: many
v_gene: TRBV7-2
j_gene: TRBJ2-7
d_gene: TRBD1
CDR3nt: TGTGCCAGCAGCCCTACCCTTGGACAGGGGGCTGGAGAGCAGTACTTC
CDR3aa: CASSPTLGQGAGEQYF

abundance: many
v_gene: TRBV20-1
j_gene: TRBJ2-3
d_gene: TRBD2
CDR3nt: TGCAGTGCTAGAGTTGCGGGACTAGCACTCACAGATACGCAGTATTTT
CDR3aa: CSARVAGLALTDTQYF

abundance: few
v_gene: TRBV18
j_gene: TRBJ1-5
d_gene: TRBD1
CDR3nt: TGTGCCAGCTCACCCAGACCGGGACAGCATATGAGTCAGCCCCAGCATTTT
CDR3aa: CASSPRPGQHMSQPQHF

abundance: few
v_gene: TRBV7-9
j_gene: TRBJ1-5
d_gene: NA
CDR3nt: TGTGCCAGCAGCTTCGAAGGGGGCAATCAGCCCCAGCATTTT
CDR3aa: CASSFEGGNQPQHF

abundance: once
v_gene: TRBV13
j_gene: TRBJ2-1
d_gene: TRBD1
CDR3nt: TGTGCCAGCAGCTTAGGGGGCCGGTACAGGGGACCTTCTTACAATGAGCAGTTCTTC
CDR3aa: CASSLGGRYRGPSYNEQFF

abundance: many
v_gene: TRBV7-9
j_gene: TRBJ1-1
d_gene: TRBD1
CDR3nt: TGTGCCAGCAGCGGACAGGGGGCGGGCACTGAAGCTTTCTTT
CDR3aa: CASSGQGAGTEAFF

abundance: many
v_gene: TRBV3-1
j_gene: TRBJ2-5
d_gene: NA
CDR3nt: TGTGCCAGCAGCCTCTCGGGGGGCTTCGAGTTC
CDR3aa: CASSLSGGFEF

abundance: many
v_gene: TRBV20-1
j_gene: TRBJ2-7
d_gene: NA
CDR3nt: TGCAGTGCTAGAGTCTTTACGAACGGGAACCAGATATACGAGCAGTACTTC
CDR3aa: CSARVFTNGNQIYEQYF

abundance: many
v_gene: TRBV4-2
j_gene: TRBJ2-2
d_gene: TRBD2
CDR3nt: TGTGCCAGCAGCCAAGGCATACTAGCGGGAGTAACCGGGGAGCTGTTTTTT
CDR3aa: CASSQGILAGVTGELFF

abundance: NA
v_gene: TRBV3-1
j_gene: TRBJ1-2
d_gene: NA
CDR3nt: TGTGCCTGCAGCCAAGGAGCAGGAACGGGTGATGGCTACACCTTC
CDR3aa: CACSQGAGTGDGYTF

abundance: NA
v_gene: TRBV11-2
j_gene: TRBJ2-7
d_gene: TRBD2
CDR3nt: TGTGCCAGCAGCCCGAGGACTAGCGTGACATACGAGCAGTACTTC
CDR3aa: CASSPRTSVTYEQYF

abundance: many
v_gene: TRBV18
j_gene: TRBJ2-7
d_gene: NA
CDR3nt: TGTGCCAGCTCACCCCCGACAGGCTACGAGCAGTACTTC
CDR3aa: CASSPPTGYEQYF

abundance: few
v_gene: TRBV6-5
j_gene: TRBJ1-1
d_gene: NA
CDR3nt: TGTGCCAGCAGTTACTCGACAGCTATGAACACTGAAGCTTTCTTT
CDR3aa: CASSYSTAMNTEAFF

abundance: many
v_gene: TRBV5-6
j_gene: TRBJ2-7
d_gene: NA
CDR3nt: TGTGCCAGCAGCTTGGGTGGGACCCTCTCCTACGAGCAGTACTTC
CDR3aa: CASSLGGTLSYEQYF

abundance: NA
v_gene: TRBV7-2
j_gene: TRBJ2-5
d_gene: NA
CDR3nt: TGTGCCAGCAGCTTACCTCGGGGGTTACAAGAGACCCAGTACTTC
CDR3aa: CASSLPRGLQETQYF

abundance: many
v_gene: TRBV25-1
j_gene: TRBJ1-5
d_gene: TRBD1
CDR3nt: TGTGCCAGCAGTAACCAGGGGGCGAATCAGCCCCAGCATTTT
CDR3aa: CASSNQGANQPQHF

abundance: few
v_gene: TRBV5-1
j_gene: TRBJ2-1
d_gene: NA
CDR3nt: TGCGCCAGCAGCTTGAATCGGGGGGCGCACAATGAGCAGTTCTTC
CDR3aa: CASSLNRGAHNEQFF

abundance: NA
v_gene: TRBV30
j_gene: TRBJ1-5
d_gene: NA
CDR3nt: TGTGCCTGGAGTCCCTACGGGTCCGGGAATCAGCCCCAGCATTTT
CDR3aa: CAWSPYGSGNQPQHF

abundance: many
v_gene: TRBV6-2/TRBV6-3
j_gene: TRBJ2-6
d_gene: NA
CDR3nt: TGTGCCAGCAGCCAGAGCTCTGGGGCCAACGTCCTGACTTTC
CDR3aa: CASSQSSGANVLTF

abundance: many
v_gene: TRBV4-2
j_gene: TRBJ2-1
d_gene: NA
CDR3nt: TGTGCCAGCAGCCAAGATGGTGTGTGGGAGTTCGTTTACAATGAGCAGTTCTTC
CDR3aa: CASSQDGVWEFVYNEQFF

abundance: many
v_gene: TRBV28
j_gene: TRBJ1-5
d_gene: NA
CDR3nt: TGTGCCAGCAGCCTCTATCCGGGCCAAGTGAATCAGCCCCAGCATTTT
CDR3aa: CASSLYPGQVNQPQHF

abundance: many
v_gene: TRBV29-1
j_gene: TRBJ2-3
d_gene: NA
CDR3nt: TGCAGCGTAGCCGGGATTTTCACAGATACGCAGTATTTT
CDR3aa: CSVAGIFTDTQYF

abundance: NA
v_gene: TRBV9
j_gene: TRBJ2-2
d_gene: TRBD2
CDR3nt: TGTGCCAGCCGGACTAGCGGGAGTAGGGACACCGGGGAGCTGTTTTTT
CDR3aa: CASRTSGSRDTGELFF

abundance: many
v_gene: TRBV5-1
j_gene: TRBJ2-7
d_gene: TRBD1
CDR3nt: TGCGCCAGCAGCCAAGGACAGGGGCGGGATGAGCAGTACTTC
CDR3aa: CASSQGQGRDEQYF

abundance: few
v_gene: TRBV7-3
j_gene: TRBJ2-7
d_gene: TRBD2
CDR3nt: TGTGCCAGCAGCTTAACGGCCAGCGGGGGCGTCTACGAGCAGTACTTC
CDR3aa: CASSLTASGGVYEQYF

abundance: NA
v_gene: TRBV7-9
j_gene: TRBJ2-1
d_gene: NA
CDR3nt: TGTGCCAGCAGCGCCCGACTAGTGGGAAGCTCCTACAATGAGCAGTTCTTC
CDR3aa: CASSARLVGSSYNEQFF

abundance: NA
v_gene: TRBV20-1
j_gene: TRBJ1-2
d_gene: NA
CDR3nt: TGCAGTGCTATTGAGGCTAACTATGGCTACACCTTC
CDR3aa: CSAIEANYGYTF

abundance: many
v_gene: TRBV12-3/TRBV12-4
j_gene: TRBJ2-2
d_gene: TRBD2
CDR3nt: TGTGCCAGCAGTTTAGTGGCTAGCGGCTTCACCGGGGAGCTGTTTTTT
CDR3aa: CASSLVASGFTGELFF